This is a list of T cell receptor beta chains from one sample in a study of shared clonotypes between healthy human individuals. Only in-frame clones appear in the TCRdb table, and some are missing; sequencing was by immunoSEQ multiplex PCR. The sample carries millions of clones, 85% to 95% recorded once. The material sequenced was naive CD4+ T cells sorted from blood. These receptors were obtained from a young man in good health. CDR3s include the opening cysteine and the closing phenylalanine or tryptophan. D genes are given only for firm matches. The size of a clone is reported for some rows only, either as once, few or many, or as a class for expanded clones.

j_call	v_call	d_call	clone_size	cdr3_aa	cdr3_nt
TRBJ2-3	TRBV27	-	-	CASRFSADTQYF	TGTGCCTCGAGGTTTTCGGCAGATACGCAGTATTTT
TRBJ2-3	TRBV11-2	TRBD2	-	CASSFSPAGGPTDTQYF	TGTGCCAGCAGCTTCTCTCCAGCGGGGGGGCCCACAGATACGCAGTATTTT
TRBJ2-7	TRBV28	-	-	CASGQGYEQYF	TGTGCCAGCGGGCAGGGCTACGAGCAGTACTTC
TRBJ2-7	TRBV2	TRBD2	-	CASTETSGVYEQYF	TGTGCCAGCACCGAGACTAGCGGGGTCTACGAGCAGTACTTC
TRBJ1-6	TRBV7-9	-	-	CASSFTGPGDSPLHF	TGTGCCAGCAGCTTTACAGGGCCGGGAGATTCACCCCTCCACTTT
TRBJ2-3	TRBV2	-	-	CASSVGVTDTQYF	TGTGCCAGCAGTGTGGGGGTTACAGATACGCAGTATTTT
TRBJ1-2	TRBV6-1	-	-	CASSQEGNGYTF	TGTGCCAGCAGTCAGGAAGGCAATGGCTACACCTTC
TRBJ2-4	TRBV6-5	-	-	CASIGGNTQYF	TGTGCCAGCATTGGGGGGAATACTCAGTACTTC
TRBJ2-3	TRBV5-4	-	-	CASSPPSGTSQYF	TGTGCCAGCAGTCCACCCTCCGGGACGTCGCAGTATTTT
TRBJ1-1	TRBV7-8	-	-	CASSLVFGTEAFF	TGTGCCAGCAGCTTAGTATTCGGCACTGAAGCTTTCTTT
TRBJ1-5	TRBV4-1	-	few	CASSQGQGIPNQPQHF	TGCGCCAGCAGCCAAGGGCAGGGGATCCCTAATCAGCCCCAGCATTTT
TRBJ1-1	TRBV10-3	-	-	CAISGPGKNTEAFF	TGTGCCATCAGTGGTCCGGGAAAGAACACTGAAGCTTTCTTT
TRBJ1-1	TRBV11-3	TRBD1	-	CASSWPPGQDPYTEAFF	TGTGCCAGCAGCTGGCCCCCGGGACAGGATCCTTACACTGAAGCTTTCTTT
TRBJ2-7	TRBV5-1	TRBD2	-	CASARGDEAGGLEQYF	TGCGCCAGCGCGAGAGGGGATGAAGCGGGGGGATTGGAGCAGTACTTC
TRBJ1-5	TRBV5-1	-	-	CASSFAENQPQHF	TGCGCCAGCAGCTTCGCGGAGAATCAGCCCCAGCATTTT
TRBJ1-2	TRBV18	TRBD1	few	CASSPPWDRGLGYTF	TGTGCCAGCTCACCACCGTGGGACAGGGGTCTTGGCTACACCTTC
TRBJ2-5	TRBV9	-	-	CASSAPGGRETQYF	TGTGCCAGCAGCGCCCCGGGGGGCCGGGAGACCCAGTACTTC
TRBJ1-3	TRBV13	TRBD1	-	CASSSRDSGNTIYF	TGTGCCAGCAGCTCCCGGGACAGTGGAAACACCATATATTTT
TRBJ2-3	TRBV11-3	-	-	CASSLYGTDTQYF	TGTGCCAGCAGCTTATATGGCACAGATACGCAGTATTTT
TRBJ2-3	TRBV5-1	-	-	CASSTDNTQYF	TGCGCCAGCAGTACGGACAATACGCAGTATTTT
TRBJ2-2	TRBV18	-	once	CASSPRDTGELFF	TGTGCCAGCTCACCGAGAGATACCGGGGAGCTGTTTTTT
TRBJ2-7	TRBV7-9	-	-	CASSRQESYEQYF	TGTGCCAGCAGCCGTCAGGAGTCCTACGAGCAGTACTTC
TRBJ2-5	TRBV19	-	-	CASSRVREETQYF	TGTGCCAGTAGTCGCGTCAGGGAAGAGACCCAGTACTTC
TRBJ2-3	TRBV9	-	-	CASSVGTSTDTQYF	TGTGCCAGCAGCGTCGGGACTAGCACAGATACGCAGTATTTT
TRBJ2-5	TRBV28	-	-	CASSLMETQYF	TGTGCCAGCAGTTTAATGGAGACCCAGTACTTC
TRBJ1-5	TRBV6-1	-	-	CASGVNQPQHF	TGTGCCAGCGGCGTGAATCAGCCCCAGCATTTT
TRBJ2-1	TRBV27	-	-	CASSFRESALYSYNEQFF	TGTGCCAGCAGTTTCAGGGAATCCGCCCTTTACTCCTACAATGAGCAGTTCTTC
TRBJ1-6	TRBV11-2	TRBD1	-	CASSPGTGGSPLHF	TGTGCCAGCAGCCCTGGGACAGGGGGTTCACCCCTCCACTTT
TRBJ1-4	TRBV19	-	-	CASSTLGATNEKLFF	TGTGCCAGTTCTACACTCGGGGCAACTAATGAAAAACTGTTTTTT
TRBJ1-6	TRBV5-1	-	-	CASSFLDSRINSPLHF	TGCGCCAGCAGCTTCTTGGACAGCCGGATAAATTCACCCCTCCACTTT
TRBJ2-1	TRBV7-6	-	-	CASSLEDEQFF	TGTGCCAGCAGCTTAGAGGATGAGCAGTTCTTC
TRBJ2-2	TRBV25-1	TRBD1	-	CASRGQGTGELFF	TGTGCCAGCAGGGGACAGGGAACCGGGGAGCTGTTTTTT
TRBJ2-2	TRBV4-2	-	-	CASSQDKVNTGELFF	TGTGCCAGCAGCCAAGATAAGGTGAACACCGGGGAGCTGTTTTTT
TRBJ2-3	TRBV28	TRBD1	-	CASSGQGSTDTQYF	TGTGCCAGCTCCGGACAGGGTAGCACAGATACGCAGTATTTT
TRBJ1-1	TRBV10-3	TRBD1	once	CAISESPRDRGRDGTEAFF	TGTGCCATCAGTGAGTCGCCCCGGGACAGGGGGCGGGATGGCACTGAAGCTTTCTTT
TRBJ1-2	TRBV18	TRBD1	-	CASSLNRDRALYGYTF	TGTGCCAGCTCACTAAACCGGGACAGGGCTCTCTATGGCTACACCTTC
TRBJ1-5	TRBV19	-	-	CASSPTGTAGRLQPQHF	TGTGCCAGTAGCCCCACGGGTACGGCAGGGCGATTGCAGCCCCAGCATTTT
TRBJ2-3	TRBV7-7	-	once	CASSPVGHGTDTQYF	TGTGCTAGCAGCCCTGTTGGACACGGCACAGATACGCAGTATTTT
TRBJ2-7	TRBV5-1	-	-	CASSRGQTSYEQYF	TGCGCCAGCAGCCGCGGACAGACATCATACGAGCAGTACTTC
TRBJ1-1	TRBV2	-	-	CASRIQPGGTEAFF	TGTGCCAGCAGGATTCAGCCAGGTGGCACTGAAGCTTTCTTT
TRBJ1-6	TRBV21-1	-	-	CASSNEGGQGMNSPLHF	TGTGCCAGCAGCAATGAGGGGGGACAGGGAATGAATTCACCCCTCCACTTT
TRBJ2-5	TRBV7-9	TRBD2	-	CASSLRLAGGQETQYF	TGTGCCAGCAGCTTAAGGCTAGCGGGAGGGCAAGAGACCCAGTACTTC
TRBJ1-2	TRBV2	-	-	CASSEGAEKYGYTF	TGTGCCAGCAGTGAAGGGGCAGAGAAGTATGGCTACACCTTC
TRBJ1-2	TRBV7-9	-	-	CASSLQGEYGYTF	TGTGCCAGCAGCTTACAGGGAGAATATGGCTACACCTTC
TRBJ1-3	TRBV5-1	TRBD1	-	CASSPEGQGKGSGNTIYF	TGCGCCAGCAGCCCGGAGGGACAGGGAAAGGGCTCTGGAAACACCATATATTTT
TRBJ2-3	TRBV27	TRBD2	-	CASRKAGRLADTQYF	TGTGCCAGCAGGAAAGCGGGAAGGCTCGCAGATACGCAGTATTTT